This T cell receptor beta chain was sequenced for a study of blood T cell repertoires in COVID-19. Study background: Donors in the United States, Italy and Spain gave samples during acute or convalescent COVID-19. T cells, B-cell-depleted T cells, or PBMCs supplied cDNA or gDNA.

Authors' data handling: Reference gene primer amplification gave estimated nucleated cell counts. Data came from immunoSEQ multiplex PCR; TCRdb stores just in-frame clones and leaves some out. V, J and clone size are those of that table, while D and trimming were read from the DNA. The repertoire consists of approximately 150,000 clones, with 75% to 90% occurring once and the leading ten covering roughly 12%. Enrolment of Seattle patients took place during active infection, and they were followed longitudinally. The CDR3 contains 12 residues. Germline V gives CDR1 MNHEY, CDR2 SMNVEV (reference sequence). V was trimmed by 7 bases and J by 4 bases, leaving 11 bases between them.

Sequenced material: peripheral blood. V usage is TRBV27 and J usage is TRBJ2-7; D uncertain. This receptor was taken from a man between 18 and 35 years old with COVID-19, enrolled during active disease. CDR3 in DNA: TGTGCCAGCACCTCGGGTCCATACGAGCAGTACTTC. Translating it yields CASTSGPYEQYF.